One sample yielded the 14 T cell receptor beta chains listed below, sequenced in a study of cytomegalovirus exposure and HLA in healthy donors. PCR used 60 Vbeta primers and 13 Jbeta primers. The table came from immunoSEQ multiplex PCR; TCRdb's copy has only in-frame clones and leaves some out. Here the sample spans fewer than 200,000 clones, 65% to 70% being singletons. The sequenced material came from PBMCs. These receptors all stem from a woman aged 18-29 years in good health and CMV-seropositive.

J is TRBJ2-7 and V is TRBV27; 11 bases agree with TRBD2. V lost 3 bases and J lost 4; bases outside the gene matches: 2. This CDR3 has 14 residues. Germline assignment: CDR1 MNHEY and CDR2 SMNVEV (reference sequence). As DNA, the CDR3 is TGTGCCAGCAGTTTTACTAGCGGGAGTTACGAGCAGTACTTC. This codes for CASSFTSGSYEQYF.

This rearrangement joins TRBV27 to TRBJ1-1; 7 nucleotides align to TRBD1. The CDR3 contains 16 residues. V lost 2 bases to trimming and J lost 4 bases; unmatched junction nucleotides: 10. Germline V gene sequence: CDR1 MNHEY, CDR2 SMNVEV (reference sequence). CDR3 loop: CASSLAGQAMSTEAFF. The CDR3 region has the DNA TGTGCCAGCAGTTTAGCAGGACAGGCTATGAGCACTGAAGCTTTCTTT.

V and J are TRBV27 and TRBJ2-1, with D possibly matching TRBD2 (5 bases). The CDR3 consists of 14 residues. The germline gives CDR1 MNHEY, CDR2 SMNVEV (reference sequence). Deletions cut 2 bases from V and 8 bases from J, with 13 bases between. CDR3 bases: TGTGCCAGCAGTTTACTAGCCGTCGGTCATGAGCAGTTCTTC. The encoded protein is CASSLLAVGHEQFF.

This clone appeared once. The CDR3 region is CASSGEGGSEQYF. The CDR3, as DNA: TGCGCCAGCAGTGGGGAAGGGGGCAGTGAGCAGTACTTC. The V gene is TRBV5-1, the J gene TRBJ2-7; 7 bases match TRBD1. Germline CDR1 and CDR2: SGHRS and YFSETQ. Trimming at V came to 5 bases and at J to 7 bases, leaving 9 bases not matched to a gene. The CDR3 loop spans 13 amino acids. Full variable domain (rest looked up from reference TRBV5-1 and TRBJ2-7): KAGVTQTPRYLIKTRGQQVTLSCSPISGHRSVSWYQQTPGQGLQFLFEYFSETQRNKGNFPGRFSGRQFSNSRSEMNVSTLELGDSALYLCASSGEGGSEQYFGPGTRLTVT.

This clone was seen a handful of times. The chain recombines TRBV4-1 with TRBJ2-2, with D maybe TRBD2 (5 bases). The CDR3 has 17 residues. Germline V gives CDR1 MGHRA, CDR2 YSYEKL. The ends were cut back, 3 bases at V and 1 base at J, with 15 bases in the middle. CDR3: CASSQILDWLNTGELFF. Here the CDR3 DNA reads TGCGCCAGCAGCCAGATTCTGGACTGGCTGAACACCGGGGAGCTGTTTTTT.

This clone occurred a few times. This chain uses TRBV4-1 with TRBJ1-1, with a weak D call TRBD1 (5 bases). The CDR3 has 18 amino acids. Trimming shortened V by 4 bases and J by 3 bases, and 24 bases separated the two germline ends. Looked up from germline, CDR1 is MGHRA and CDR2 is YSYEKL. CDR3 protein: CASSLTSGGEVWDTEAFF. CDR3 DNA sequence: TGCGCCAGCAGCCTCACCTCGGGAGGGGAGGTTTGGGACACTGAAGCTTTCTTT.

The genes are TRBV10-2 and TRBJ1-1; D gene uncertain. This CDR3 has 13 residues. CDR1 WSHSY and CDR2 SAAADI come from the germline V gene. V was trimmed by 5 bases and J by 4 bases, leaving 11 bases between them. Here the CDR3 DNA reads TGCGCCAGCAGTTCCAGGTCCAGCACTGAAGCTTTCTTT. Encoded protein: CASSSRSSTEAFF.

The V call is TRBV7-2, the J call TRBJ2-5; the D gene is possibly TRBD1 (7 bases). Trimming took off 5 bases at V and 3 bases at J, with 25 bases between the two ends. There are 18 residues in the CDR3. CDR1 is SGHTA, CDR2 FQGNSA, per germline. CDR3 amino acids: CASSERIAAGGRKETQYF. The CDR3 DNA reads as TGTGCCAGCAGCGAGAGGATAGCGGCAGGGGGTCGGAAAGAGACCCAGTACTTC.

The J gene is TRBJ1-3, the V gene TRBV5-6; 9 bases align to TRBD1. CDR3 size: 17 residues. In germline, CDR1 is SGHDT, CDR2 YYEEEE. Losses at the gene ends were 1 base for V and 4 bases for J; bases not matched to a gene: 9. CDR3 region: CASSLQGTGRLGNTIYF. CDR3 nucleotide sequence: TGTGCCAGCAGCTTGCAGGGGACAGGGCGTCTCGGAAACACCATATATTTT.

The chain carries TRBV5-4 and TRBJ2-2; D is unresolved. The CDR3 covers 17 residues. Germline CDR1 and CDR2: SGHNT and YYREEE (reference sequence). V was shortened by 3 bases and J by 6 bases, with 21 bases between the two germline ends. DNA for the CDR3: TGTGCCAGCAGCTCACGATACTCTTACGCCGCCTCCGGGGAGCTGTTTTTT. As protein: CASSSRYSYAASGELFF.

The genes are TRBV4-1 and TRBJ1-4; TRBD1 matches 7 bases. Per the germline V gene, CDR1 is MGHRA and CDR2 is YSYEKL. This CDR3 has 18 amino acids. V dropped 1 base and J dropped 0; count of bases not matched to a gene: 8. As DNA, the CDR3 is TGCGCCAGCAGCCAAGGGTTGGGACAGCTTGCAACTAATGAAAAACTGTTTTTT. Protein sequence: CASSQGLGQLATNEKLFF.

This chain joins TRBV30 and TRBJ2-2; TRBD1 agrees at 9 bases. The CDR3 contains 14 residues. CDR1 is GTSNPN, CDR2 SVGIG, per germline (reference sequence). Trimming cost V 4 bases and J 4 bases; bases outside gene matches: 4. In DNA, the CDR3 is TGTGCCTGGAAAGGGACAGGGACCACCGGGGAGCTGTTTTTT. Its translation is CAWKGTGTTGELFF.

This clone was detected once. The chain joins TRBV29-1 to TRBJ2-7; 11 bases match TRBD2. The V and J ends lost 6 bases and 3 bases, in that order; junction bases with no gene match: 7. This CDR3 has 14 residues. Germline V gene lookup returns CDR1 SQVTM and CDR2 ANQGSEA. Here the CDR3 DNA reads TGCAGCGTGGGACTAGCGGCGCCTCACTACGAGCAGTACTTC. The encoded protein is CSVGLAAPHYEQYF.

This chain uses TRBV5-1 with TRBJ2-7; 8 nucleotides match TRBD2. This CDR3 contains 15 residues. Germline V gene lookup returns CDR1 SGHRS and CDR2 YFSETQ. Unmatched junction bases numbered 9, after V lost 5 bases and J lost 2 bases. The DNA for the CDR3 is TGCGCCAGCAGGTTGCGGGGGGTTTTGGCCTACGAGCAGTACTTC. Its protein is CASRLRGVLAYEQYF.